Below are 32 T cell receptor beta chains sequenced from a single sample in a study of T cells in Graves' hyperthyroidism and ophthalmopathy. What was amplified from RNA transcripts were TCR beta CDR3 regions. The TCR CDR3 first-round RT-PCR relied on the HTBI primer set. TCRdb re-analysed the multiplex PCR reads in MiXCR, keeping a single row per CDR3 protein. The repertoire has about 500,000 distinct CDR3 sequences, around 17% of them found once; the top ten carry around a sixth. Sequencing was done on a sample of blood. Every receptor here comes from a woman between 18 and 30 years old with Graves' hyperthyroidism.

This clonotype came up many times. The chain joins TRBV7-2 to TRBJ2-3; the match to TRBD2 covers 15 bases. V lost 9 bases to trimming and J lost 7 bases; unmatched junction nucleotides: 8. The V gene's germline CDR1 is SGHTA and CDR2 FQGNSA. The length of the CDR3 is 15 residues. CDR3 nucleotide sequence: TGTGCCAGTCTCCGGACTAGCGGGGGGGGATATACGCAGTATTTT. Its translation is CASLRTSGGGYTQYF.

This clonotype was picked up many times. The rearrangement joins TRBV28 to TRBJ1-2; 8 nucleotides match TRBD1. Germline V gene sequence: CDR1 MDHEN, CDR2 SYDVKM. The junction had 8 bases not matched to a gene; V was cut back by 2 bases and J by 3 bases. CDR3 length equals 16 residues. The CDR3: CASSLARTGWDYGYTF. Written as DNA, the CDR3 is TGTGCCAGCAGTTTAGCCCGGACAGGGTGGGACTATGGCTACACCTTC.

This clonotype was found many times. The chain has TRBV7-6 and TRBJ1-1; the match to TRBD1 covers 7 bases. CDR3 size: 19 residues. V shed 1 base, J shed 5 bases, and the junction held 19 bases outside the gene matches. Germline loops: CDR1 SGHVS, CDR2 FNYEAQ. The CDR3 DNA follows: TGTGCCAGCAGCTTAGACTCGCTGGGACAGTCCTCATCGGGTACTGAAGCTTTCTTT. It codes for CASSLDSLGQSSSGTEAFF.

Points on this clonotype: The junction departs from the called germline gene at one end, perhaps through a read error. The chain has TRBV11-2 and TRBJ2-1; 7 bases match TRBD1. From germline, CDR1 is SGHAT and CDR2 FQNNGV. There are 13 residues in the CDR3. The CDR3 nucleotides are TGCGCCAGCAGCCCGGGACAGATCAATGAGCAGTTCTTC. This codes for CASSPGQINEQFF.

This rearrangement joins TRBV20-1 to TRBJ2-2; D ambiguous. Trimming stripped 6 bases from V and 3 bases from J, with 11 bases between. Germline V gives CDR1 DFQATT, CDR2 SNEGSKA (reference sequence). The length of the CDR3 is 13 residues. The CDR3: CSANRVDTGELFF. For the CDR3, the DNA is TGCAGTGCCAACCGGGTAGACACCGGGGAGCTGTTTTTT.

The V call is TRBV18, the J call TRBJ1-2, with 7 nucleotides matching TRBD1. The CDR3 runs to 14 residues. Losses at the gene ends were 2 bases for V and 4 bases for J; bases not matched to a gene: 4. The germline CDR1 and CDR2 sequences are KGHSH and LQKENI. The CDR3 sequence is CASSPTRGLYGYTF. CDR3 DNA sequence: TGTGCCAGCTCACCAACGAGGGGGCTCTATGGCTACACCTTC.

The chain joins TRBV5-1 to TRBJ1-2; the match to TRBD1 covers 8 bases. The CDR3 totals 16 residues. V gave up 4 bases and J gave up 8 bases; unmatched junction bases: 16. The germline CDR1 and CDR2 sequences are SGHRS and YFSETQ. As DNA, the CDR3 is TGCGCCAGCAGCCAGGGACAGGCCGAGGGGGGAGCGGGCTACACCTTC. Its translation: CASSQGQAEGGAGYTF.

This clonotype turned up a few times. The chain links TRBV24-1 to TRBJ2-5; D tentatively reads TRBD1 or TRBD2 (6 bases each). The CDR3 covers 18 residues. CDR1 is KGHDR, CDR2 SFDVKD, per germline. Trimming shortened V by 0 bases and J by 2 bases, and 18 bases separated the two germline ends. The CDR3 DNA reads as TGTGCCACCAGTGATTTGTCCCCGACAAGGGGGGCACAAGAGACCCAGTACTTC. It translates to CATSDLSPTRGAQETQYF.

This clonotype has at least ten counts. The rearrangement uses TRBV12-3 or TRBV12-4 and TRBJ2-1; D unresolved. The V end was cut by 5 bases, the J end by 8 bases, with 13 bases between. This CDR3 is 13 amino acids long. CDR3 bases: TGTGCCAGCAGTCTCCTAACTGCCGATGAGCAGTTCTTC. Protein: CASSLLTADEQFF.

This clonotype was counted at least ten times. The chain employs TRBV11-2 and TRBJ2-3, with 10 bases aligning to TRBD2. The CDR3 totals 16 residues. The V gene end was trimmed by 2 bases and the J gene end by 4 bases; junction bases not matched to a gene: 6. Germline CDR1 and CDR2: SGHAT and FQNNGV. The CDR3 region is CASSLLAGAFSDTQYF. CDR3 DNA: TGTGCCAGCAGCTTACTAGCGGGAGCTTTCTCAGATACGCAGTATTTT.

This sequence joins TRBV7-6 and TRBJ2-6, with unresolved D. The CDR3 totals 13 residues. CDR1 and CDR2 from the germline V gene are SGHVS and FNYEAQ. V shed 5 bases and J shed 2 bases, with 4 bases lying between them. The CDR3 nucleotides are TGTGCCAGCAGCAACGCTGGGGCCAACGTCCTGACTTTC. Translating gives CASSNAGANVLTF.

In the case of this clonotype: Mismatch with germline at one junction end may stem from a read error. The rearrangement joins TRBV14 to TRBJ1-2; TRBD1 agrees at 7 bases. Germline-derived CDR1 and CDR2 are SGHDN and FVKESK. The CDR3 sequence is 14 residues long. The CDR3 region is CASSRGQEFYGYAF. CDR3 bases: TGTGCCAGCAGCCGCGGACAGGAGTTCTATGGCTACGCCTTC.

V and J are TRBV5-1 and TRBJ1-5, with D hard to call. Per the germline V gene, CDR1 is SGHRS and CDR2 is YFSETQ. There are 15 residues in the CDR3. Between the trimmed V and J ends, which lost 2 bases and 0 bases, there was a span of 9 bases. CDR3 sequence: CASSFGPNSNQPQHF. The CDR3 nucleotides are TGCGCCAGCAGCTTTGGTCCCAATAGCAATCAGCCCCAGCATTTT.

There are a few counts of this clonotype. The chain combines TRBV9 with TRBJ2-1; 7 bases are a match to TRBD1. Germline CDR1 reads SGDLS; CDR2 reads YYNGEE. V lost 7 bases to trimming and J lost 8 bases; unmatched junction nucleotides: 12. The CDR3 loop spans 14 amino acids. The CDR3 DNA reads as TGTGCCAGCGGCGGCTCCCAGGGGGAAGATGAGCAGTTCTTC. Translation gives CASGGSQGEDEQFF.

This clonotype was seen ten or more times. This chain uses TRBV28 with TRBJ2-7, with 13 bases fitting TRBD2. Germline V gene lookup returns CDR1 MDHEN and CDR2 SYDVKM. The junction had 12 bases not matched to a gene; V was cut back by 5 bases and J by 2 bases. The CDR3 consists of 18 residues. The CDR3 DNA is TGTGCCAGCAGTCCCCCCTCAGGACTAGCGGGAGCAACCTACGAGCAGTACTTC. Amino acids: CASSPPSGLAGATYEQYF.

The genes are TRBV5-8 and TRBJ1-2, with D tentatively TRBD1 (5 bases). CDR3 length: 15 residues. Germline CDR1 SGHTS, CDR2 YDEGEE. The V gene lost 1 base and the J gene lost 0 bases, with 10 bases spanning the gap. The CDR3 is CASSLWQGANYGYTF. The CDR3 nucleotides read TGTGCCAGCAGCTTGTGGCAGGGCGCTAACTATGGCTACACCTTC.

This clonotype was found many times. V usage is TRBV9 and J usage is TRBJ1-1; TRBD1 might be the D (6 bases). The germline V and J ends were trimmed by 2 bases and 3 bases, with 8 bases remaining between them. Germline values: CDR1 SGDLS, CDR2 YYNGEE. The CDR3 has 13 amino acids. The CDR3, as DNA: TGTGCCAGCAGCGTCAGGGGAGACACTGAAGCTTTCTTT. This translates into CASSVRGDTEAFF.

Many counts were recorded for this clonotype. This chain uses TRBV30 with TRBJ2-7; possibly TRBD2 for D (6 bases). The germline V gene has CDR1 GTSNPN and CDR2 SVGIG (reference sequence). This CDR3 has 13 amino acids. Trimming cost V 5 bases and J 2 bases, with 13 bases left between them. The CDR3 reads CAWGGFGPYEQYF. The CDR3 DNA follows: TGTGCCTGGGGGGGGTTCGGCCCCTACGAGCAGTACTTC.

This clonotype was detected ten times or more. The V call is TRBV5-8, the J call TRBJ1-5; D gene uncertain. Germline CDR1 is SGHTS and CDR2 is YDEGEE. Trimming cost V 3 bases and J 0 bases, with 10 bases left between them. The length of the CDR3 is 15 residues. The CDR3 here is CASSSVQYSNQPQHF. CDR3 sequence (DNA): TGTGCCAGCAGCTCGGTCCAGTATAGCAATCAGCCCCAGCATTTT. Full variable domain (remainder filled in from reference TRBV5-8 and TRBJ1-5): EAGVTQSPTHLIKTRGQQATLRCSPISGHTSVYWYQQALGLGLQFLLWYDEGEERNRGNFPPRFSGRQFPNYSSELNVNALELEDSALYLCASSSVQYSNQPQHFGDGTRLSIL.

The CDR3 sequence is CATSRLRGTYYEQYF. CDR3 nucleotides: TGTGCCACCAGCAGGTTGCGGGGGACTTACTACGAGCAGTACTTC. This sequence joins TRBV15 and TRBJ2-7; 7 nucleotides line up with TRBD2. Germline lookup yields CDR1 LNHNV and CDR2 YYDKDF (reference sequence). Trimming took 3 bases from V and 3 from J; bases not matched to a gene: 8. This CDR3 has 15 amino acids.

The V and J genes are TRBV19 and TRBJ1-2; D is uncertain. V was trimmed by 8 bases and J by 1 base, leaving 8 bases between them. Per germline, CDR1 LNHDA and CDR2 SQIVND (reference sequence). This CDR3 comprises 12 residues. CDR3 in amino acids: CASREFNYGYTF. In DNA form, the CDR3 reads TGTGCCAGTCGAGAGTTTAACTATGGCTACACCTTC.

The chain recombines TRBV6-2 or TRBV6-3 with TRBJ2-1, with no clear D. CDR1 is MNHEY and CDR2 is SVGEGT in the germline V gene. This CDR3 is 16 amino acids long. Trimming left V 2 bases short and J 2 bases short, with 13 bases between. CDR3: CASSYKLEKPYNEQFF. The CDR3 DNA sequence: TGTGCCAGCAGTTACAAGCTAGAGAAACCCTACAATGAGCAGTTCTTC.

The genes are TRBV7-6 and TRBJ2-2, with 7 bases matching TRBD1. V trimming: 6 bases; J trimming: 5 bases; junction bases outside the gene matches: 12. Looked up from germline, CDR1 is SGHVS and CDR2 is FNYEAQ. This CDR3 region has 16 residues. In DNA form, the CDR3 reads TGTGCCAGCAGTCAACGAGGGGGCATGTGGACCGGGGAGCTGTTTTTT. This sequence encodes CASSQRGGMWTGELFF.

In this sample, this clonotype turned up a few times. The junction shows a germline mismatch at one end, possibly a read error. This chain connects TRBV7-7 to TRBJ2-3, with D perhaps matching TRBD2 (5 bases). CDR1 and CDR2 from the germline V gene are SSHAT and FNYEAQ (reference sequence). This CDR3 comprises 14 residues. DNA for the CDR3: TGTGCTAGCAGCCGACTACCGTTCACAGATACGCAGTATTTT. Translating gives CASSRLPFTDTQYF.

The chain joins TRBV27 to TRBJ2-1; TRBD2 agrees at 11 bases. The CDR3 has 16 residues. Germline assignment: CDR1 MNHEY and CDR2 SMNVEV (reference sequence). V was clipped by 3 bases and J by 6 bases; unmatched bases: 7. CDR3: CASSLSTSGGLNEQFF. CDR3 DNA sequence: TGTGCCAGCAGTTTGTCTACTAGCGGGGGACTCAATGAGCAGTTCTTC.

This clonotype has ten or more counts. The J gene is TRBJ1-2, the V gene TRBV25-1; 9 nucleotides align to TRBD1. The germline V gene has CDR1 MGHDK and CDR2 SYGVNS. V dropped 4 bases and J dropped 4; count of bases not matched to a gene: 1. This CDR3 has 13 residues. In DNA, the CDR3 is TGTGCCAGCAGTGTGACAGGGGGCTATGGCTACACCTTC. Its protein is CASSVTGGYGYTF.

The chain has TRBV6-1 and TRBJ2-3; D uncertain. This CDR3 has 19 residues. From germline, CDR1 is MNHNS and CDR2 SASEGT. Deletions cut 4 bases from V and 2 bases from J, with 25 bases between. CDR3 nucleotide sequence: TGTGCCAGCAGTGCCAGCGAACGACTTAGGCGGACCTTCACAGATACGCAGTATTTT. It encodes CASSASERLRRTFTDTQYF.

J is TRBJ1-4 and V is TRBV9; no definite D call. CDR1 is SGDLS and CDR2 is YYNGEE in the germline V gene. The V and J ends lost 0 bases and 8 bases respectively, with 11 bases between them. This CDR3 comprises 14 residues. For the CDR3, the DNA is TGTGCCAGCAGCGTAGCAGCCTACGGAGAAAAACTGTTTTTT. Its protein is CASSVAAYGEKLFF.

This clonotype was found a few times. The chain couples TRBV12-3 or TRBV12-4 to TRBJ1-5, with TRBD1 as a possible D gene (6 bases). The V gene lost 5 bases and the J gene lost 1 base, with 18 bases spanning the gap. This CDR3 comprises 17 residues. CDR3 in DNA: TGTGCCAGCAGTCCTCGTTGGGGGGCCCGGAGCAATCAGCCCCAGCATTTT. Encoded protein: CASSPRWGARSNQPQHF.

This clonotype turned up a few times. V gene TRBV29-1 combines with J gene TRBJ2-3; possible D gene TRBD1, 6 bases. The CDR3 contains 16 residues. V gave up 0 bases and J gave up 3 bases, with 16 bases separating them. CDR1 SQVTM and CDR2 ANQGSEA come from the germline V gene. CDR3 coding DNA: TGCAGCGTTGAAGATATCGGGAAGGGGGTTACAGATACGCAGTATTTT. Its translation: CSVEDIGKGVTDTQYF.

The gene calls are TRBV7-9 and TRBJ1-2, with TRBD1 identical over 9 bases. Germline V gene data show CDR1 as SEHNR and CDR2 as FQNEAQ (reference sequence). The CDR3 contains 14 residues. V shed 5 bases, J shed 8 bases, and the junction held 9 bases outside the gene matches. The CDR3 is CASSRTGDVGGYTF. Here the CDR3 DNA reads TGTGCCAGCAGCCGGACAGGGGATGTTGGCGGCTACACCTTC.

To note about this clonotype: It may be a read error: a sequence one base away is much more abundant. The chain joins TRBV13 to TRBJ2-7; TRBD2 might be the D (6 bases). Germline CDR1 PRHDT, CDR2 FYEKMQ (reference sequence). Between the trimmed V and J ends, which lost 5 bases and 7 bases, there was a span of 21 bases. CDR3 length equals 15 residues. In DNA form, the CDR3 reads TGTGCCAGCAGCCCCCGGGACTCCGCGGTTGGGGAGCAGTACTTC. It translates to CASSPRDSAVGEQYF.